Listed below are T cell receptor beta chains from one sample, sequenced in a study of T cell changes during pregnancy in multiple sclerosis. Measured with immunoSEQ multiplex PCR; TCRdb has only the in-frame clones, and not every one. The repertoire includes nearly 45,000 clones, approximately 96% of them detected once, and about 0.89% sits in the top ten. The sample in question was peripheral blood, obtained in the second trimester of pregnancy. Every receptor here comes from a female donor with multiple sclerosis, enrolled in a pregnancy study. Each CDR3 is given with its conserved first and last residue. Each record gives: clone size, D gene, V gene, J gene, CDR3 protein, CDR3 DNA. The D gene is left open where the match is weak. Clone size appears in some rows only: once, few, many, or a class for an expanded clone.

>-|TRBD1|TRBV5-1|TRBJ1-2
CASSLGGQGDYGYTF
TGCGCCAGCAGCTTGGGGGGACAGGGGGACTATGGCTACACCTTC
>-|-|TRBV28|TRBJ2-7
CASSPSFGGPVSITYEQYF
TGTGCCAGCAGCCCGTCTTTCGGGGGGCCGGTATCGATAACCTACGAGCAGTACTTC
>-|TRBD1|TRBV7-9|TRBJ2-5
CASSAIQGEPQETQYF
TGTGCCAGCAGCGCTATACAGGGGGAGCCCCAAGAGACCCAGTACTTC
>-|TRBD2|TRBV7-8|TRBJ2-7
CASSLITSGREQYF
TGTGCCAGCAGCTTGATAACTAGCGGGAGAGAGCAGTACTTC
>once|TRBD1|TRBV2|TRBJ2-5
CASMLGRGRETQYF
TGTGCCAGCATGCTTGGCAGGGGGCGAGAGACCCAGTACTTC
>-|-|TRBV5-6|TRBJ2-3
CASSLAGKRDTQYF
TGTGCCAGCAGCTTGGCCGGGAAACGAGATACGCAGTATTTT
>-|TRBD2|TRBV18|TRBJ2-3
CASSPLAGETDTQYF
TGTGCCAGCTCACCGCTAGCGGGGGAAACAGATACGCAGTATTTT
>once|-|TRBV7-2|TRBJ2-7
CASSLGTKSSYEQYF
TGTGCCAGCAGCCTCGGGACAAAGAGCTCCTACGAGCAGTACTTC
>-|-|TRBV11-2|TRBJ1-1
CASSSGVNTEAFF
TGTGCCAGCAGCTCCGGGGTGAACACTGAAGCTTTCTTT
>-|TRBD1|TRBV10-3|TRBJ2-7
CAISEPDRVYEQYF
TGTGCCATCAGTGAGCCGGACAGGGTCTACGAGCAGTACTTC
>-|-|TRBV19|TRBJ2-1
CASSSQVTSSYNEQFF
TGTGCCAGTAGTTCACAGGTTACGAGCTCCTACAATGAGCAGTTCTTC
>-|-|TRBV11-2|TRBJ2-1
CASSLGRVFSRAQFF
TGTGCCAGCAGCTTAGGCAGGGTTTTTTCTCGGGCGCAGTTCTTC
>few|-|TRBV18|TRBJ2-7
CASSPLGGTYEQYF
TGTGCCAGCTCACCGCTTGGCGGAACCTACGAGCAGTACTTC
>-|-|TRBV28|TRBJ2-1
CASSLRGGTPGIYEQFF
TGTGCCAGCAGCCTTCGGGGCGGGACCCCGGGCATATATGAGCAGTTCTTC
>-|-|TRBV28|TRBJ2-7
CASSLAGPYEQYF
TGTGCCAGCAGTTTAGCGGGGCCCTACGAGCAGTACTTC
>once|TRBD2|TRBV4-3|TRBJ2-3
CASSQDGSGGYTDTQYF
TGCGCCAGCAGCCAAGATGGGAGCGGGGGGTACACAGATACGCAGTATTTT
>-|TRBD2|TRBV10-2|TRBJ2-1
CAFETSRPPHEQFF
TGCGCCTTCGAGACTAGCCGGCCGCCCCATGAGCAGTTCTTC
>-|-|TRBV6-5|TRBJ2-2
CASTSVNTGELFF
TGTGCCAGCACCTCGGTAAACACCGGGGAGCTGTTTTTT
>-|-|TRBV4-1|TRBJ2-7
CASSQESQGYYEQYF
TGCGCCAGCAGCCAAGAATCCCAGGGCTATTACGAGCAGTACTTC
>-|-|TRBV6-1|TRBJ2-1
CASRLFTYNEQFF
TGTGCCAGCAGACTCTTCACCTACAATGAGCAGTTCTTC
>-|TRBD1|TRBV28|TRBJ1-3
CASSSPGQASGNTIYF
TGTGCCAGCAGTTCTCCAGGACAGGCCTCTGGAAACACCATATATTTT
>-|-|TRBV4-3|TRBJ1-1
CASSLQGNTEAFF
TGCGCCAGCAGCCTTCAGGGTAACACTGAAGCTTTCTTT
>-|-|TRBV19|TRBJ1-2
CASSNRPAYGYTF
TGTGCCAGTAGCAACAGGCCTGCTTATGGCTACACCTTC
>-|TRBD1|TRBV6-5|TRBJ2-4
CASSYSGRDRVHF
TGTGCCAGCAGTTACTCGGGTAGGGACAGGGTACACTTC
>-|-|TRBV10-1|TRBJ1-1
CASRGLEGGLPEAFF
TGCGCCAGCAGAGGATTGGAGGGAGGTTTGCCTGAAGCTTTCTTT
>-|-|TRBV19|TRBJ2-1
CASSMGSEGREQFF
TGTGCCAGTAGTATGGGATCGGAGGGCCGCGAGCAGTTCTTC
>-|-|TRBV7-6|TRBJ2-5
CASSGRSGDSSQETQYF
TGTGCCAGCAGCGGAAGGTCTGGGGACTCCTCGCAAGAGACCCAGTACTTC
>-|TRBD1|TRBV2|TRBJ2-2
CASNGQGRHTGELFF
TGTGCCAGCAACGGACAGGGGCGTCACACCGGGGAGCTGTTTTTT
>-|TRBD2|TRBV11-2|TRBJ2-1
CASSLANYPGLVTGEQFF
TGTGCCAGCAGCTTAGCTAACTATCCGGGACTAGTCACGGGTGAGCAGTTCTTC
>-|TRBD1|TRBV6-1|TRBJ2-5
CASSEGTGGIQTQYF
TGTGCCAGCAGCGAAGGGACAGGGGGCATACAGACCCAGTACTTC
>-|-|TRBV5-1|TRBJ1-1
CASSLRQVSTEAFF
TGCGCCAGCAGCTTGCGTCAGGTCAGCACTGAAGCTTTCTTT
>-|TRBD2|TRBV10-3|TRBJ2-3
CAISRLAVTDTQYF
TGTGCCATCAGCAGACTAGCGGTCACAGATACGCAGTATTTT
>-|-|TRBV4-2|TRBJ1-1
CASSQVTVFGTEAFF
TGTGCCAGCAGCCAAGTAACCGTTTTCGGCACTGAAGCTTTCTTT
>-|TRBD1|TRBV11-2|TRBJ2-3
CASSLEGGQGTDTQYF
TGTGCCAGCAGCTTAGAGGGGGGACAGGGCACAGATACGCAGTATTTT
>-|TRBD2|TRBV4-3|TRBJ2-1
CASSSSGGASNEQFF
TGCGCCAGCAGCAGTAGCGGGGGGGCCTCCAATGAGCAGTTCTTC
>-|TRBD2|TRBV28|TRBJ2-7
CASSLLPGLAGGQSSYEQYF
TGTGCCAGCAGTTTACTTCCCGGACTAGCGGGAGGCCAAAGCTCCTACGAGCAGTACTTC
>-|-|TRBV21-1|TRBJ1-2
CASSNGRNRVFYGYTF
TGTGCCAGCAGCAATGGGAGAAATAGGGTCTTTTATGGCTACACCTTC
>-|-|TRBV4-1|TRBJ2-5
CASSQDQETQYF
TGCGCCAGCAGCCAAGATCAGGAGACCCAGTACTTC
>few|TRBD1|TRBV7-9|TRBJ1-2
CASSLFDRDQYGYTF
TGTGCCAGCAGCTTATTTGACAGGGATCAATATGGCTACACCTTC
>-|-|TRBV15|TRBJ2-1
CATSKGRRISDEQFF
TGTGCCACCAGCAAAGGGAGGCGGATTTCAGATGAGCAGTTCTTC
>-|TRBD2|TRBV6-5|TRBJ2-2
CASKLAGFTGELFF
TGTGCCAGCAAGCTAGCGGGGTTTACCGGGGAGCTGTTTTTT
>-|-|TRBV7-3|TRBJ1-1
CASSLLDSNTEAFF
TGTGCCAGCAGCTTATTAGACTCGAACACTGAAGCTTTCTTT
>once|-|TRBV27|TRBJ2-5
CASSLVGQGWETQYF
TGTGCCAGCAGTTTAGTAGGGCAGGGTTGGGAGACCCAGTACTTC